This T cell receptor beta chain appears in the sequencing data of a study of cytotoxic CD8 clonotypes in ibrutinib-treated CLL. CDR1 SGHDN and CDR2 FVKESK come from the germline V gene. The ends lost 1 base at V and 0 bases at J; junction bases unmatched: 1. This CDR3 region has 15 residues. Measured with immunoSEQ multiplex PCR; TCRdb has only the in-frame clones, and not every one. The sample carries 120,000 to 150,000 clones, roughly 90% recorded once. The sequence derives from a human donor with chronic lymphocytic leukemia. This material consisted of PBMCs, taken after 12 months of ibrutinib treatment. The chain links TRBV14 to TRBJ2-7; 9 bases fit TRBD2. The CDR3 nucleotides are TGTGCCAGCAGCCAAGTTAGCGGGAGCTCCTACGAGCAGTACTTC. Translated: CASSQVSGSSYEQYF.